This TCR beta chain was recorded in a study of metastatic and nonmetastatic thyroid tumors. Study-wide background: For malignant and benign thyroid patients, tumor or nodule tissue and blood were the sources whose repertoires were compared. The study, taken as a whole, reports: Benign nodules reportedly had significantly lower TCR beta diversity than malignant thyroid tumors in blood and tumor.

There are many counts of this clone. The antigen remains undetermined. This CDR3 contains 17 residues. The V and J ends lost 7 bases and 0 bases respectively, with 21 bases between them. CDR1 LNHDA and CDR2 SQIVND come from the germline V gene (reference sequence). Every patient underwent thyroid surgery untreated. Source study methods: Clinicopathological groups supplied CDR3 differences that were used to build a distant-metastasis classifier for papillary thyroid cancer. TCRdb re-called the PCR reads with MiXCR. TCRdb, rather than the study authors, made the V and J calls. This table has about 40,000 clones, about 20% appearing once.

The sequence derives from a female donor with papillary thyroid cancer or a benign thyroid nodule (not recorded which). Some clones in this sample may be carry-over from other donors' samples. Sequenced: tumor tissue. The chain has TRBV19 and TRBJ1-1; D is ambiguous. CDR3: CASNPREAGGMNTEAFF. The CDR3 DNA follows: TGTGCCAGTAACCCCCGGGAGGCGGGTGGAATGAACACTGAAGCTTTCTTT.